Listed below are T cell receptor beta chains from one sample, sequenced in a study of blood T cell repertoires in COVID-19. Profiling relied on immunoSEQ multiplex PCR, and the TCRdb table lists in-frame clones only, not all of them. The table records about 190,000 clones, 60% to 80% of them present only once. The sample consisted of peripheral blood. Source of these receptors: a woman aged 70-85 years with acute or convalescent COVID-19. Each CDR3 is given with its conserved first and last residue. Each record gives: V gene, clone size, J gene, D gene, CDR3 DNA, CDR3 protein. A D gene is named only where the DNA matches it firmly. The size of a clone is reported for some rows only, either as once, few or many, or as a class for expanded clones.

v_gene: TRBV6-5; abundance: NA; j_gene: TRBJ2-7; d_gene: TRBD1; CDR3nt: TGTGCCAGCAGGCTACAGGGGGCATCTAACGAGCAGTACTTC; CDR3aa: CASRLQGASNEQYF
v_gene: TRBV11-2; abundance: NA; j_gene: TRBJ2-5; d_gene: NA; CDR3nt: TGTGCCAGCAGCTTACAATCAGGGATCTGGGAGACCCAGTACTTC; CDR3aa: CASSLQSGIWETQYF
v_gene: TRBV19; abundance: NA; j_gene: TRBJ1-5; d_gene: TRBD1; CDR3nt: TGTGCCAGTAGTATGGAATTCGGGACAGGGGTGTTTAAGCCCCAGCATTTT; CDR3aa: CASSMEFGTGVFKPQHF
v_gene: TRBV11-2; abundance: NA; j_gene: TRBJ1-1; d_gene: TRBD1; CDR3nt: TGTGCCAGCAACTTGGACAGGGTCAACACTGAAGCTTTCTTT; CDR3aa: CASNLDRVNTEAFF
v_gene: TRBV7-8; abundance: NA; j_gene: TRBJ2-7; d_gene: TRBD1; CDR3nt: TGTGCCAGCAGCCTTACCGACAGGGGGCCCTACGAGCAGTACTTC; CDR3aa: CASSLTDRGPYEQYF
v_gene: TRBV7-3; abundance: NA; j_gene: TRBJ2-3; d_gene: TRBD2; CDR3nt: TGTGCCAGCAGCCCTGGACTAGTTTTCCCAGATACGCAGTATTTT; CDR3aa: CASSPGLVFPDTQYF
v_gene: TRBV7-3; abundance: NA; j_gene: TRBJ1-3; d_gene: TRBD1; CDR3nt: TGTGCCAGCAGCTTTATAAGGGGGCGAGACTCTGGAAACACCATATATTTT; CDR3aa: CASSFIRGRDSGNTIYF
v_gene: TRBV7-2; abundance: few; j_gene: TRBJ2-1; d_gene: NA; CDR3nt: TGTGCCAGCAGCTTATTACGTAACAGGAATGAGCAGTTCTTC; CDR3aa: CASSLLRNRNEQFF
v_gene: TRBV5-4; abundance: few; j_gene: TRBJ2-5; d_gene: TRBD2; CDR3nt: TGTGCCAGCAGCTCAAGTACTAGCGGGAGACGAATCGGGACCCAGTACTTC; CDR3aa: CASSSSTSGRRIGTQYF
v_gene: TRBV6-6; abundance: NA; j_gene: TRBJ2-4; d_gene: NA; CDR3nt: TGTGCCAGCAGGCTCCGGGATCTCAAAAACATTCAGTACTTC; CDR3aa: CASRLRDLKNIQYF
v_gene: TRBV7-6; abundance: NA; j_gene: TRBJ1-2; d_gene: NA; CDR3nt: TGTGCCAGCAGCTCTCTAGCCGGGCTACAGGGTCCGGCTACGGAGCATGGCTACACCTTC; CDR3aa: CASSSLAGLQGPATEHGYTF
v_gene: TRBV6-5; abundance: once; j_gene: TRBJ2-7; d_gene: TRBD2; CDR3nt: TGTGCCAGCAGTTACTCGTCTAGCGGGATTGGAGAGCAGTACTTC; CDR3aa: CASSYSSSGIGEQYF
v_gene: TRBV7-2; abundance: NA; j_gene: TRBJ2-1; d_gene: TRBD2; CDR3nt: TGTGCCAGCAGTAACGACCCGGTAGCGGGATGGAATGAGCAGTTCTTC; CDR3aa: CASSNDPVAGWNEQFF
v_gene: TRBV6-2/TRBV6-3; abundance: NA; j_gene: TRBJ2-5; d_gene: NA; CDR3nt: TGTGCCAGCAGTTACGGAGGGCTAGTGGGGGAGACCCAGTACTTC; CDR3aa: CASSYGGLVGETQYF
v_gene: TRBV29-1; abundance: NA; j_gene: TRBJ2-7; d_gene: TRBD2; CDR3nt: TGCAGCGTTCTAAGCGGGAGTTGGGGGGAGCAGTACTTC; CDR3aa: CSVLSGSWGEQYF
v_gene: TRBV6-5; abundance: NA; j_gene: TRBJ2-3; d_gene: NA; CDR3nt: TGTGCCAGCAGTTACTCTTCACTAGACACAGATACGCAGTATTTT; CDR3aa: CASSYSSLDTDTQYF
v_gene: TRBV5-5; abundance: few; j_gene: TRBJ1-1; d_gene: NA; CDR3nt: TGTGCCAGCAGCTTTACAGTCGACACTGAAGCTTTCTTT; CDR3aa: CASSFTVDTEAFF
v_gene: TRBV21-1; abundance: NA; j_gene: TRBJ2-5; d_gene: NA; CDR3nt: TGTGCCAGCAGCAATTCGAAGGAGCCGGCCGAGGGGACTAGCGGGAGGGTAGGACAAGAGACCCAGTACTTC; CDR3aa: CASSNSKEPAEGTSGRVGQETQYF
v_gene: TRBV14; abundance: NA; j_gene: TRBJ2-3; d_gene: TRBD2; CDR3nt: TGTGCCAGCAGCCAAGGCGGGAGTGGGTATACGCAGTATTTT; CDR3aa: CASSQGGSGYTQYF
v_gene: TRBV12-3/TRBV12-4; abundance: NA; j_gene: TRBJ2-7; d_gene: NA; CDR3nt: TGTGCCAGCAGTTCTTACCCCCTATACGAGCAGTACTTC; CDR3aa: CASSSYPLYEQYF
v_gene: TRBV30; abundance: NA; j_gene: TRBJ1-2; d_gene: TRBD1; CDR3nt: TGTGCCTGGAATTTGGACAGGGGCTATGGCTACACCTTC; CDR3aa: CAWNLDRGYGYTF
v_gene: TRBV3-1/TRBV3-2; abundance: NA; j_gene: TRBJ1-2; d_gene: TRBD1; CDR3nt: TGTGCCAGCAGCCAGGGGACAGGGGTCCCGAACTATGGCTACACCTTC; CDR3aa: CASSQGTGVPNYGYTF
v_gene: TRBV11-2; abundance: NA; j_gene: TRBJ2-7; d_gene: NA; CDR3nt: TGTGCCAGCAGTTCGTTGGTTGCGGGGATCGAGCAGTACTTC; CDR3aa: CASSSLVAGIEQYF
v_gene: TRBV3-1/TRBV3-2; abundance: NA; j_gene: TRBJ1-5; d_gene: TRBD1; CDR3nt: TGTGCCAGCAGCCGCAGCGGACAGGGGAAGCATTTT; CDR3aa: CASSRSGQGKHF
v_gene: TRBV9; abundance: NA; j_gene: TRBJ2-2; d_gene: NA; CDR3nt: TGTGCCAGCAGCGTTTCCCCTGGAGCCACCGGGGAGCTGTTTTTT; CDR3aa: CASSVSPGATGELFF
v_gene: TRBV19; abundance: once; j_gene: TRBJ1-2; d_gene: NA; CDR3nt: TGTGCCAGTAGTTTGACAGGAGTCAACTATGGCTACACCTTC; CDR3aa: CASSLTGVNYGYTF
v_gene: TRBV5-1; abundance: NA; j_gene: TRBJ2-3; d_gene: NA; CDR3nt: TGCGCCAGCAGCCCGGAGGGATCTAGCACAGATACGCAGTATTTT; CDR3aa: CASSPEGSSTDTQYF
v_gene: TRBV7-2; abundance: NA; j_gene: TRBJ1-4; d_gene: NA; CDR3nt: TGTGCCAGCAGCCCTGACTCCATAGAAAAACTGTTTTTT; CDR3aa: CASSPDSIEKLFF
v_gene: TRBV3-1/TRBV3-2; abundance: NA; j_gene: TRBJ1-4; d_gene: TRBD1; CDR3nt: TGTGCCAGCAGAAGTACAGGGGGCGCGGGGCCCTCTGCAAAACTGTTTTTT; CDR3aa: CASRSTGGAGPSAKLFF
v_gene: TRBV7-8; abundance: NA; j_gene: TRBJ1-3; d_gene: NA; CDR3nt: TGTGCCAGCAGCTTTCCTTCAGGGTTTGCTGGAAACACCATATATTTT; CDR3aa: CASSFPSGFAGNTIYF
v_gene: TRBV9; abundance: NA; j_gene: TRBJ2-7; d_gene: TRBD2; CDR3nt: TGTGCCAGCAGCGTGTTAGGGACTAGCTTCGACGAGCAGTACTTC; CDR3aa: CASSVLGTSFDEQYF
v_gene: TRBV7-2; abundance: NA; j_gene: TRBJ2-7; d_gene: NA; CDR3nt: TGTGCCAGCAGCTTGCAATACGGGGGGCTCTACGAGCAGTACTTC; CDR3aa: CASSLQYGGLYEQYF
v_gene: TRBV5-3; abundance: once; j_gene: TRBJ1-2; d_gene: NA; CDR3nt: TGTGCCACCCAATCGGACTCAGGCTACACCTTC; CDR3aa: CATQSDSGYTF
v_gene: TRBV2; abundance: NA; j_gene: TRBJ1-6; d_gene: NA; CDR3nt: TGTGCCAGCAAGGAACAGAATAATTCACCCCTCCACTTT; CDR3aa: CASKEQNNSPLHF
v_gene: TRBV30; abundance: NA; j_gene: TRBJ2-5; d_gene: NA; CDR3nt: TGTGCCTGGAGTGGAAGCAGGGGCGAGACCCAGTACTTC; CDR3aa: CAWSGSRGETQYF
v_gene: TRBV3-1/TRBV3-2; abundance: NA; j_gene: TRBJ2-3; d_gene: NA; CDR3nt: TGTGCCAGCAGCCAAGTTGGAGTTACAGATACGCAGTATTTT; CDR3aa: CASSQVGVTDTQYF
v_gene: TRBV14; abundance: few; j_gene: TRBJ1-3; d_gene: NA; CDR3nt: TGTGCCAGCAGCCTTCGCCCGGGACAAATCTCTGGAAACACCATATATTTT; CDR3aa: CASSLRPGQISGNTIYF
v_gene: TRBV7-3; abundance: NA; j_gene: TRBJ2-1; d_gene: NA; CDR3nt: TGTGCCAGCAGCTTGCAGCGGAACAATGAGCAGTTCTTC; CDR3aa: CASSLQRNNEQFF
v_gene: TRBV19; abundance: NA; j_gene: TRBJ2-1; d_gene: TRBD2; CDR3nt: TGTGCCAGTAGTACGCGACTAGCGGAGGCGGGGAATGAGCAGTTCTTC; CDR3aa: CASSTRLAEAGNEQFF
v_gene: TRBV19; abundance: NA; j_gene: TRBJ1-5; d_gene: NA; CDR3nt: TGTGCCAGTAGTCCCCGGGGGAGTTTTCAGCCCCAGCATTTT; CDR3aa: CASSPRGSFQPQHF
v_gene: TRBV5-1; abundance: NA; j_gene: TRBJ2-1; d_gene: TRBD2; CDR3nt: TGCGCCAGCAGCCGGGACTACTCCTACAATGAGCAGTTCTTC; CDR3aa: CASSRDYSYNEQFF
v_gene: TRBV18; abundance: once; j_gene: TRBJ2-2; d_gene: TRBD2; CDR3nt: TGTGCCAGCTCACCTTTTAGCGGGAGTGTTAACACCGGGGAGCTGTTTTTT; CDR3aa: CASSPFSGSVNTGELFF
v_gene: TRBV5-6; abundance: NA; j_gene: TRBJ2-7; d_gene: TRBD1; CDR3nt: TGTGCCAGCAGCTCAAGAGGGGACAGGGTAGCCTACGAGCAGTACTTC; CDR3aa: CASSSRGDRVAYEQYF
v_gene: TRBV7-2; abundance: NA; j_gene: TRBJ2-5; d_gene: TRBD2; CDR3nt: TGTGCCAGCAGCTACACTAGCGGGAGGGCACCCCAAGAGACCCAGTACTTC; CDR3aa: CASSYTSGRAPQETQYF
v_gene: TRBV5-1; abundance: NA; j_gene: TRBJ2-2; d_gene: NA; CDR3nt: TGCGCCAGCAGCTTCCCCGTAGCCGGGGAGCTGTTTTTT; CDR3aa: CASSFPVAGELFF
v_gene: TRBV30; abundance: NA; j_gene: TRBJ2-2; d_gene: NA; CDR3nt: TGTGCCTGGAGTTATCGGAGTCTCGGGGAGCTGTTTTTT; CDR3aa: CAWSYRSLGELFF
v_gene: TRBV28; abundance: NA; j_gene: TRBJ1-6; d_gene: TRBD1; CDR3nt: TGTGCCAGCAGTCCAGGGGGCGGAAATTCACCCCTCCACTTT; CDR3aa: CASSPGGGNSPLHF
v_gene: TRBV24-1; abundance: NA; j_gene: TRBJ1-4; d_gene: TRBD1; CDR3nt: TGTGCCACCAGTGACCCCGGACAGGGGGCTTCTAATGAAAAACTGTTTTTT; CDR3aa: CATSDPGQGASNEKLFF
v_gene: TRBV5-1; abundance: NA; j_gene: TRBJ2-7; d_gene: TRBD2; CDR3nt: TGCGCCAGCAGGGCGGGAGGGGTGTCCTACGAGCAGTACTTC; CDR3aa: CASRAGGVSYEQYF
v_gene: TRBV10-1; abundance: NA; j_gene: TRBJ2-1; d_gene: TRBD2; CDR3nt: TGCGCCAGCAGCCGGACTAGCGGGAGGAATGAGCAGTTCTTC; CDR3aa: CASSRTSGRNEQFF
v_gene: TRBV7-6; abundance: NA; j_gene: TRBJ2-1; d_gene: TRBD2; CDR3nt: TGTGCCAGCAGCTTACGTGGGACTAGCGGGCCAGATGAGCAGTTCTTC; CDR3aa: CASSLRGTSGPDEQFF
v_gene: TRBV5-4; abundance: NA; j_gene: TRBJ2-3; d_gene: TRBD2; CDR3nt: TGTGCCAGCAGCTCTGGGACTAGCGGGAGATTTGATACGCAGTATTTT; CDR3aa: CASSSGTSGRFDTQYF
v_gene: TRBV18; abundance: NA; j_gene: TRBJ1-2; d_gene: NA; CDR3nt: TGTGCCAGCTCACCTTTGAGGGTTAACTATGGCTACACCTTC; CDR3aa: CASSPLRVNYGYTF
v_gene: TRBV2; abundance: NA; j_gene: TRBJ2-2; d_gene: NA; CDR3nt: TGTGCCAGCAGCCAACAGGGCTGGCAGACCGGGGAGCTGTTTTTT; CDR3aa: CASSQQGWQTGELFF
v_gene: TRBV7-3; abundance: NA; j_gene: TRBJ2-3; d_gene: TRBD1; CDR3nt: TGTGCCAGCAGCTTAACGACAGGGGGAATAGATACGCAGTATTTT; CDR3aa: CASSLTTGGIDTQYF
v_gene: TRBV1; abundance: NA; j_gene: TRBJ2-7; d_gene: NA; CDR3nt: TGCACCAGCAGCCAATCTAGCGGGAGGGCTAACGAGCAGTACTTC; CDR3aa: CTSSQSSGRANEQYF
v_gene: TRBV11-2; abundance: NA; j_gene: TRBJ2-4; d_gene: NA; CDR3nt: TGTGCCAGCAGCCCATGGGGGGGGCGCGAAGTTCGGAACATTCAGTACTTC; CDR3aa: CASSPWGGREVRNIQYF
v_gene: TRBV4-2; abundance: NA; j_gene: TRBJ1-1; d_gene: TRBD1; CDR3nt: TGTGCCAGCAGCCAGTCCAGGACAGGGAACACTGAAGCTTTCTTT; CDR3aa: CASSQSRTGNTEAFF
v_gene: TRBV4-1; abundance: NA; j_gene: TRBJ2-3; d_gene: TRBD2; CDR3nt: TGCGCCAGCAGCCAAGATGTACGACTAGCGGGAACCCCAGATACGCAGTATTTT; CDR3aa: CASSQDVRLAGTPDTQYF
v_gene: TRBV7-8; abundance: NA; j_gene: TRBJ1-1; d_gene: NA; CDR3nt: TGTGCCAGCACCCTTCGCATCGACAGGCCAACAGGGAGGGCCACTGAAGCTTTCTTT; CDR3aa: CASTLRIDRPTGRATEAFF